The source of this T cell receptor beta chain is a study of cytomegalovirus exposure and HLA in healthy donors. PCR involved 60 Vbeta and 13 Jbeta primers. Data came from immunoSEQ multiplex PCR; TCRdb stores just in-frame clones and leaves some out. The table records hundreds of thousands of clones, roughly 89% of them present only once. Regarding this clone: Its antigen is unidentified.

Study-level results: Immune exposure information comprised only CMV serostatus.

This CDR3 spans 16 amino acids. Germline CDR1 reads SGHDN; CDR2 reads FVKESK. V dropped 4 bases and J dropped 3; count of bases not matched to a gene: 11. The TCR comes from a woman under 30 in good health and CMV-seronegative. V gene TRBV14 combines with J gene TRBJ2-7, with 8 nucleotides matching TRBD2. The sample comprised PBMCs. Here the CDR3 reads CASSRPFSGEYYEQYF. CDR3 in DNA: TGTGCCAGCAGCCGCCCGTTTAGCGGGGAATACTACGAGCAGTACTTC.